This T cell receptor beta chain is drawn from a study of blood T cells in healthy people across ages. Looking at the study overall: Template switching caught about one barcoded beta molecule for each two T cells.

Overall study results and limits: Older age went with lower TCR beta diversity per million T cells, in a roughly linear way.

Primers used in a second PCR of about 7 to 11 cycles were a sample-barcoded 5' primer and a J-beta primer mix. TCRdb processed the 5' RACE reads anew with MiXCR; each CDR3 protein has one entry. The data show 1,500,000 or so distinct CDR3 sequences, 42% seen once. Donation came from healthy Caucasian individuals in Russia who were aged about 6 to 95. The germline gives CDR1 WNHNN, CDR2 SYGVQD (reference sequence). The trim removed 4 bases at V and 0 bases at J, leaving 7 bases unmatched. The CDR3 spans 16 residues. On this clonotype: The antigen is unknown.

The receptor was isolated from a woman between 18 and 30 years old in good health. This rearrangement joins TRBV10-1 to TRBJ2-7; 9 bases are a match to TRBD1. The sequencing sample was made of blood. The CDR3 bases are TGCGCCAGCAGTGGGCACAGGGGGCTAACCTCCTACGAGCAGTACTTC. This encodes CASSGHRGLTSYEQYF.